The 7 T cell receptor beta chains presented below share a single source sample, sequenced in a study of T cells in Graves' hyperthyroidism and ophthalmopathy. There were TCR beta CDR3 regions amplified from RNA transcripts. The primer set for the first-round RT-PCR of the TCR CDR3 was HTBI. In TCRdb, the multiplex PCR reads were re-called with MiXCR into one record per CDR3 protein. This table has fewer than 300,000 distinct CDR3 sequences, 15% appearing once. Sequenced sample: blood. These receptors all stem from a woman aged 50 to 65 with Graves' hyperthyroidism that later progressed to Graves' ophthalmopathy.

The chain is built from TRBV12-3 or TRBV12-4 and TRBJ2-7; 9 nucleotides agree with TRBD2. The CDR3 runs to 14 residues. The trim removed 3 bases at V and 6 bases at J, leaving 6 bases unmatched. The CDR3 nucleotides read TGTGCCAGCAGTTTGCGGGAGGGCTTAGGCGAGCAGTACTTC. Translation: CASSLREGLGEQYF.

The rearrangement joins TRBV20-1 to TRBJ2-7; tentative D call: TRBD1 (6 bases). Looked up from germline, CDR1 is DFQATT and CDR2 is SNEGSKA (reference sequence). Trimming shortened V by 6 bases and J by 0 bases, and 9 bases separated the two germline ends. This CDR3 spans 12 amino acids. The chain's CDR3 is CSARGSSYEQYF. Written as DNA, the CDR3 is TGCAGTGCGAGGGGGAGCTCCTACGAGCAGTACTTC.

Regarding this clonotype: One junction end disagrees with the germline gene, perhaps due to a read error. The chain has TRBV18 and TRBJ2-7; the match to TRBD1 covers 10 bases. CDR1 KGHSH and CDR2 LQKENI come from the germline V gene. CDR3 length: 14 residues. For the CDR3, the DNA is TGTGCCAGCTCACCCGGGACAGGGGCCTACGAGCAGTACTTT. It yields the protein CASSPGTGAYEQYF.

Regarding this clonotype: A junction boundary mismatches the germline segment, possibly from a read error. The V call is TRBV19, the J call TRBJ2-5; D not resolved. This CDR3 has 13 residues. Germline V gene sequence: CDR1 LNHDA, CDR2 SQIVND (reference sequence). The CDR3 coding sequence is TGTGTCAGTAGCCGGGCGTACCAAGAGACCCAGTACTTC. This encodes CVSSRAYQETQYF.

There are a few counts of this clonotype. The rearrangement links TRBV9 to TRBJ2-4, with 12 nucleotides matching TRBD2. The CDR3 has 18 residues. The J segment lost 7 bases and the V segment lost 3 bases, leaving 14 bases of the junction unmatched. Germline CDR1 SGDLS, CDR2 YYNGEE. In DNA, the CDR3 is TGTGCCAGCAGCGGCGATGGGACTAGCGGGCGCGTGGGGAACATTCAGTACTTC. Protein product: CASSGDGTSGRVGNIQYF.

This clonotype showed up many times. The chain recombines TRBV20-1 with TRBJ2-5; 12 nucleotides agree with TRBD1. Germline V lookup: CDR1 DFQATT, CDR2 SNEGSKA (reference sequence). V trimming: 3 bases; J trimming: 5 bases; junction bases outside the gene matches: 7. The CDR3 is 15 amino acids. The CDR3 DNA reads as TGCAGTGCTAGGACCGGGACAGGGGGCCGGGAGACCCAGTACTTC. Its protein is CSARTGTGGRETQYF.

The sample holds many counts of this clonotype. V and J are TRBV2 and TRBJ1-3; D uncertain. Germline CDR1 is SNHLY and CDR2 is FYNNEI. V was pared by 6 bases and J by 1 base, with 7 bases between. The CDR3 has 13 amino acids. The CDR3 loop is CASSTLSGNTIYF. The CDR3 coding sequence is TGTGCCAGCAGCACACTGTCTGGAAACACCATATATTTT.